Following are 10 T cell receptor beta chains from one sample sequenced in a study of blood T cell repertoires in COVID-19 (dated by TCRdb to about 2020). The library relied on the immunoSEQ multiplex PCR assay. TCRdb mirrors the immuneACCESS table, restricted to in-frame sequences. Some clones are absent from its copies; in checked studies, under half trace to an unresolved V gene, and the reason for the others is unknown. Across this sample there are fewer than 250,000 clones, with around 83% seen only once. The top ten hold just under 7.5% of the sample. Source material: peripheral blood. Receptors were obtained from a woman between 50 and 59 years old with acute or convalescent COVID-19.

J is TRBJ2-7 and V is TRBV15; 7 bases are a match to TRBD2. This CDR3 comprises 13 residues. Germline V gene data show CDR1 as LNHNV and CDR2 as YYDKDF (reference sequence). V was clipped by 8 bases and J by 4 bases; unmatched bases: 8. CDR3 DNA sequence: TGTGCCACCTCATTAGGCGGGGGATACGAGCAGTACTTC. This sequence encodes CATSLGGGYEQYF.

The chain carries TRBV7-9 and TRBJ1-1, with 8 positions matching TRBD1. J gave up 4 bases and V 4 bases, and 5 bases lay outside the gene matches. Per germline, CDR1 SEHNR and CDR2 FQNEAQ (reference sequence). This CDR3 comprises 14 residues. The CDR3 protein is CASSYGQGVTEAFF. DNA of the CDR3: TGTGCCAGCAGCTATGGACAGGGAGTCACTGAAGCTTTCTTT.

The chain links TRBV9 to TRBJ1-2; D is possibly TRBD1 (6 bases). The CDR3 contains 16 residues. Germline CDR1 SGDLS, CDR2 YYNGEE. The V end lost 1 base, the J end lost 7 bases, and 20 bases lay between the germline ends. Here the CDR3 DNA reads TGTGCCAGCAGCGTACTTACAGGGAAATCCCTCAGTGGCTACACCTTC. It yields the protein CASSVLTGKSLSGYTF.

V is TRBV24-1 and J is TRBJ2-5; the D gene is possibly TRBD2 (5 bases). Trimming took 0 bases from V and 3 from J, leaving 7 bases between them. This CDR3 has 14 residues. CDR1 is KGHDR, CDR2 SFDVKD, per germline. The CDR3 nucleotides are TGTGCCACCAGTGATTTGGGAGGTGAAGAGACCCAGTACTTC. Translation: CATSDLGGEETQYF.

The rearrangement uses TRBV4-2 and TRBJ1-1; TRBD1 aligns across 7 bases. The germline V gene has CDR1 LGHNA and CDR2 YNFKEQ. This CDR3 spans 14 amino acids. V lost 4 bases to trimming and J lost 7 bases; unmatched junction nucleotides: 9. The CDR3 is CASSPRQGTSEAFF. CDR3 coding DNA: TGTGCCAGCAGCCCTCGACAGGGTACTAGTGAAGCTTTCTTT.

The J gene is TRBJ1-5, the V gene TRBV28; the D gene is possibly TRBD1 (6 bases). The germline CDR1 and CDR2 sequences are MDHEN and SYDVKM. This CDR3 has 16 amino acids. V lost 6 bases to trimming and J lost 4 bases, with 19 bases between them. The CDR3 DNA reads TGTGCCAGCAGGCTGGGTCGGCAGGGGATGAATCAGCCCCAGCATTTT. Amino acid sequence: CASRLGRQGMNQPQHF.

The chain couples TRBV1 to TRBJ1-6. TRBV1 is noted as a pseudogene. This CDR3 contains 16 residues. This CDR3 reads CTSSQVLRGKDSPLHF. As DNA, the CDR3 is TGCACCAGCAGCCAAGTGTTGAGAGGGAAGGATTCACCCCTCCACTTT.

V and J are TRBV30 and TRBJ1-2, with 7 bases lining up with TRBD1. This CDR3 comprises 13 residues. Germline V gene data show CDR1 as GTSNPN and CDR2 as SVGIG (reference sequence). V was pared by 5 bases and J by 0 bases, with 3 bases of the junction left unmatched. The CDR3 sequence: CAWHRGANYGYTF. The CDR3 bases are TGTGCCTGGCACAGGGGAGCTAACTATGGCTACACCTTC.

The chain joins TRBV11-2 to TRBJ2-7; 8 nucleotides line up with TRBD2. Germline CDR1 and CDR2: SGHAT and FQNNGV. The CDR3 length is 14 residues. J was trimmed by 6 bases and V by 0 bases; bases with no gene match: 4. As DNA, the CDR3 is TGTGCCAGCAGCTTAGATGCGGGGGGCTCCGAGCAGTACTTC. Translation gives CASSLDAGGSEQYF.

The rearrangement uses TRBV7-6 and TRBJ2-5; possibly TRBD1 for D (5 bases). The CDR3 runs to 13 residues. Trimming took 9 bases from V and 2 from J, leaving 13 bases between them. Germline CDR1 reads SGHVS; CDR2 reads FNYEAQ. CDR3 loop: CASRKTEQETQYF. The CDR3 nucleotides are TGTGCCAGTCGGAAGACAGAACAAGAGACCCAGTACTTC.